The text below deals with one T cell receptor (beta chain). This specimen comes from a study of technical replicates of blood from a handful of donors. The CDR3 sequence is 19 residues long. V was clipped by 5 bases and J by 4 bases; unmatched bases: 18. Germline V CDR1 and CDR2: MDHEN, SYDVKM. Sequencing used immunoSEQ multiplex PCR; TCRdb keeps in-frame clones, though not all of them. The sample contains about 90,000 clones, about 94% of which appear only once. Sequencing input: T cells isolated from PBMCs. The chain links TRBV28 to TRBJ2-2, with 8 bases identical to TRBD1. The sequence was obtained from a human donor in good health. CDR3 amino acids: CASSPVQGAPHGGTGELFF. The DNA for the CDR3 is TGTGCCAGCAGTCCCGTCCAGGGGGCGCCCCACGGGGGCACCGGGGAGCTGTTTTTT.